This TCR beta chain was found in a study of Ad26.COV2.S vaccination and SARS-CoV-2 variants. Study-level findings and limits: The TCR breadth and depth analyses may have understated or missed part of the total T cell responses.

There are 14 residues in the CDR3. Germline lookup yields CDR1 SQVTM and CDR2 ANQGSEA. V lost 3 bases and J lost 0, with 10 bases in between. Concerning this clone: Its target is unknown.

Here immunoSEQ multiplex PCR was the method, and the copy in TCRdb shows in-frame clones only, minus some. The sample records 450,000 to 550,000 clones, approximately 90% being singletons. The treatment here: roughly 18 received Ad26.COV2.S at low or high dose, single or two shots; about 5 received placebo; per-sample allocation not given. The study sampled participants on day 63 after the first vaccine or placebo injection. This rearrangement joins TRBV29-1 to TRBJ2-3; tentative D call: TRBD1 (6 bases). This material consisted of peripheral blood, taken in a trial of Ad26.COV2.S vaccine versus placebo. The sequence was collected from a person aged 18-65 years who received the Ad26.COV2.S COVID-19 vaccine or a placebo. CDR3 bases: TGCAGCGTTGAGGGGGCTCGGAGCACAGATACGCAGTATTTT. Its translation is CSVEGARSTDTQYF.